These 27 T cell receptor beta chains originate from one sample sequenced in a study of T cell repertoires in cytomegalovirus infection. TCRdb ran MiXCR on the reads and lists one entry per CDR3 protein. The table includes approximately 250,000 distinct CDR3 sequences, around an eighth detected once. Sequencing input: PBMCs. The receptors originated from a human donor in good health (CMV status not recorded). Some clones in this sample may be carry-over from other donors' samples.

The chain has TRBV28 and TRBJ2-2; tentatively, D is TRBD2 (6 bases). Germline CDR1 reads MDHEN; CDR2 reads SYDVKM. The V end was cut by 6 bases, the J end by 6 bases, with 11 bases between. This CDR3 has 13 amino acids. The CDR3 reads CASRPSGPGELFF. The CDR3 DNA reads TGTGCCAGCAGGCCAAGCGGGCCCGGGGAGCTGTTTTTT.

There are many counts of this clonotype. V gene TRBV19 combines with J gene TRBJ1-5; the D gene is possibly TRBD1 (5 bases). V was pared by 3 bases and J by 5 bases, with 20 bases between. The CDR3 has 17 amino acids. Germline V gives CDR1 LNHDA, CDR2 SQIVND (reference sequence). The CDR3 sequence is CASSIRRDPPRDQPQHF. CDR3 bases: TGTGCCAGTAGTATTCGGAGGGACCCACCTAGGGATCAGCCCCAGCATTTT.

A single count supports this clonotype. V and J are TRBV28 and TRBJ2-5; 9 bases match TRBD1. The junction had 8 bases not matched to a gene; V was cut back by 5 bases and J by 1 base. Germline V gene data show CDR1 as MDHEN and CDR2 as SYDVKM. CDR3 length: 16 residues. The CDR3 region is CASSRLGQGPQETQYF. The CDR3 region has the DNA TGTGCCAGCAGTCGACTGGGACAGGGCCCCCAAGAGACCCAGTACTTC.

This clonotype was detected ten times or more. The V gene is TRBV20-1, the J gene TRBJ2-7; 7 nucleotides agree with TRBD1. The CDR3 totals 15 residues. With V trimmed by 5 bases and J by 1 base, 11 bases remained unmatched. The germline gives CDR1 DFQATT, CDR2 SNEGSKA (reference sequence). For the CDR3, the DNA is TGCAGTGCTGTACAGGGGCCTCCTAGATCCTACGAGCAGTACTTC. Translated, it gives CSAVQGPPRSYEQYF.

The rearrangement links TRBV19 to TRBJ2-3; TRBD2 aligns across 10 bases. V shed 4 bases, J shed 6 bases, and the junction held 4 bases outside the gene matches. The CDR3 is made up of 14 amino acids. Germline CDR1 is LNHDA and CDR2 is SQIVND (reference sequence). Here the CDR3 DNA reads TGTGCCAGTAGTACTAGCGGGGGAACTGATACGCAGTATTTT. This gives the protein CASSTSGGTDTQYF.

This clonotype has at least ten counts. This CDR3 is CASSSPSGPWGNEQFF. DNA of the CDR3: TGTGCCAGCAGCTCCCCTAGCGGACCTTGGGGGAATGAGCAGTTCTTC. This chain uses TRBV7-9 with TRBJ2-1; 7 nucleotides line up with TRBD2. V dropped 4 bases and J dropped 7; count of bases not matched to a gene: 13. This CDR3 comprises 16 residues. Per the germline V gene, CDR1 is SEHNR and CDR2 is FQNEAQ (reference sequence).

This clonotype was counted ten times or more. The chain couples TRBV6-2 or TRBV6-3 to TRBJ2-7, with D possibly TRBD1 on 5 matching bases. V shed 6 bases and J shed 2 bases, with 8 bases lying between them. This CDR3 is built from 12 residues. Germline CDR1 MNHEY, CDR2 SVGEGT. DNA for the CDR3: TGTGCCAGCAGAGGGGCACCCTACGAGCAGTACTTC. Translated, it gives CASRGAPYEQYF.

There are a few counts of this clonotype. The chain carries TRBV28 and TRBJ2-2; D unclear. Germline CDR1 reads MDHEN; CDR2 reads SYDVKM. This CDR3 has 10 residues. Trimming removed 11 bases at V and 6 bases at J, with 7 bases between. The CDR3 DNA follows: TGTGCCTCTGGTCCCGGGGAGCTGTTTTTT. It yields the protein CASGPGELFF.

This clonotype has only a few counts. The CDR3 region has the DNA TGCAGTGCTAGAGATGGAAAGGATAGCAATGAGCAGTTCTTC. Translated: CSARDGKDSNEQFF. This rearrangement joins TRBV20-1 to TRBJ2-1; D gene uncertain. Per germline, CDR1 DFQATT and CDR2 SNEGSKA (reference sequence). The CDR3 loop spans 14 amino acids. V was trimmed by 0 bases and J by 6 bases, leaving 12 bases between them.

The chain uses TRBV4-3 and TRBJ1-2; possible D gene TRBD1, 5 bases. The CDR3 has 15 residues. With 0 bases removed from V and 2 bases from J, the gap between germline ends came to 10 bases. Per germline, CDR1 LGHNA and CDR2 YSLEER. The CDR3 DNA follows: TGCGCCAGCAGCCAAGATTGGCAGGGAAACTATGGCTACACCTTC. It encodes CASSQDWQGNYGYTF.

This clonotype was seen many times. V is TRBV6-2 or TRBV6-3 and J is TRBJ1-6, with a tentative D call TRBD1 (6 bases). V dropped 6 bases and J dropped 5 bases, with 14 bases sitting between them. The CDR3 covers 15 residues. Per germline, CDR1 MNHEY and CDR2 SVGEGT. This chain's CDR3 is CASREPGAHNSPLHF. CDR3 nucleotide sequence: TGTGCCAGCAGGGAACCAGGGGCCCATAATTCACCCCTCCACTTT.

This clonotype was observed a few times. CDR3 sequence: CASRGLQETQYF. DNA for the CDR3: TGTGCCAGCAGAGGCCTACAAGAGACCCAGTACTTC. V gene TRBV7-6 combines with J gene TRBJ2-5; D remains ambiguous. This CDR3 is 12 amino acids long. The V end lost 6 bases, the J end lost 2 bases, and 7 bases lay between the germline ends. Germline CDR1 and CDR2: SGHVS and FNYEAQ.

This clonotype was seen at least ten times. The chain employs TRBV10-3 and TRBJ1-5; possible D gene TRBD1, 5 bases. Germline V gives CDR1 ENHRY, CDR2 SYGVKD. The CDR3 length is 14 residues. With 2 bases removed from V and 0 bases from J, the gap between germline ends came to 5 bases. The CDR3 DNA reads TGTGCCATCAGTGAGGGGGGTAGCAATCAGCCCCAGCATTTT. This encodes CAISEGGSNQPQHF.

The sample holds many counts of this clonotype. The chain couples TRBV7-2 to TRBJ2-7; TRBD2 agrees at 8 bases. The CDR3 spans 15 residues. Germline V CDR1 and CDR2: SGHTA, FQGNSA. V lost 5 bases and J lost 3; bases outside the gene matches: 9. The CDR3 DNA is TGTGCCAGCAGCCCTCGGGGGGGCTACTACTACGAGCAGTACTTC. It codes for CASSPRGGYYYEQYF.

J is TRBJ2-5 and V is TRBV7-9, with 12 nucleotides matching TRBD1. V lost 5 bases to trimming and J lost 4 bases; unmatched junction nucleotides: 11. CDR1 and CDR2 from the germline V gene are SEHNR and FQNEAQ (reference sequence). This CDR3 has 17 residues. CDR3 loop: CASSIISGTGGGETQYF. The DNA for the CDR3 is TGTGCCAGCAGCATAATTTCGGGGACAGGGGGCGGAGAGACCCAGTACTTC.

The table lists this clonotype with a few counts. This CDR3 reads CASSDGLTNEQFF. The CDR3 DNA sequence: TGTGCCAGCAGTGACGGTTTGACGAATGAGCAGTTCTTC. The chain employs TRBV6-4 and TRBJ2-1; no reliable D call. Germline lookup yields CDR1 MRHNA and CDR2 SNTAGT. The CDR3 totals 13 residues. V gave up 2 bases and J gave up 7 bases, with 9 bases separating them.

This clonotype was counted at least ten times. The chain has TRBV7-2 and TRBJ1-5; D gene ambiguous. Germline lookup yields CDR1 SGHTA and CDR2 FQGNSA. The CDR3 sequence is 13 residues long. Trimming pared 1 base from V and 4 bases from J, leaving 5 bases between. The DNA of the CDR3 is TGTGCCAGCAGCTTAGGGGAAAATCAGCCCCAGCATTTT. This sequence encodes CASSLGENQPQHF. The full variable domain, in which reference TRBV7-2 and TRBJ1-5 provide the parts outside the CDR3, is GAGVSQSPSNKVTEKGKDVELRCDPISGHTALYWYRQSLGQGLEFLIYFQGNSAPDKSGLPSDRFSAERTGGSVSTLTIQRTQQEDSAVYLCASSLGENQPQHFGDGTRLSIL.

In its sample, this clonotype was seen many times. The rearrangement joins TRBV7-2 to TRBJ2-5, with 8 bases aligning to TRBD2. V was pared by 4 bases and J by 2 bases, with 6 bases of the junction left unmatched. Germline loops: CDR1 SGHTA, CDR2 FQGNSA. CDR3 length: 15 amino acids. This CDR3 reads CASSSPGLGQETQYF. The CDR3 nucleotides are TGTGCCAGCAGCTCCCCGGGACTAGGGCAAGAGACCCAGTACTTC.

This clonotype appeared many times. The rearrangement uses TRBV5-5 and TRBJ2-1, with D hard to call. Germline V gene data show CDR1 as SGHKS and CDR2 as YYEKEE (reference sequence). The CDR3 runs 11 residues. Trimming left V 0 bases short and J 9 bases short, with 4 bases between. The DNA of the CDR3 is TGTGCCAGCAGCTTGGATACTGAGCAGTTCTTC. The encoded protein is CASSLDTEQFF.

In its sample, this clonotype was seen a few times. V is TRBV4-1 and J is TRBJ2-5, with TRBD1 matching over 7 bases. This CDR3 has 14 residues. Trimming at V came to 2 bases and at J to 1 base, leaving 1 base not matched to a gene. Per germline, CDR1 MGHRA and CDR2 YSYEKL. The CDR3 nucleotides are TGCGCCAGCAGCCAACGGGACAGCCAAGAGACCCAGTACTTC. It translates to CASSQRDSQETQYF.

There are many counts of this clonotype. The chain is built from TRBV7-2 and TRBJ1-2; TRBD1 agrees at 7 bases. The V and J ends lost 5 bases and 3 bases, in that order; junction bases with no gene match: 9. The CDR3 spans 15 residues. CDR1 is SGHTA, CDR2 FQGNSA, per germline. CDR3 amino acids: CASSPGQESYYGYTF. DNA for the CDR3: TGTGCCAGCAGCCCCGGACAGGAAAGTTACTATGGCTACACCTTC.

This clonotype was observed many times. The gene calls are TRBV7-2 and TRBJ2-7; 9 bases map to TRBD2. This CDR3 comprises 17 residues. The junction had 11 bases not matched to a gene; V was cut back by 3 bases and J by 2 bases. Germline V gene lookup returns CDR1 SGHTA and CDR2 FQGNSA. The CDR3 coding sequence is TGTGCCAGCAGCTTCAAAACTGGACTAGCGCGGGCCTACGAGCAGTACTTC. Its translation is CASSFKTGLARAYEQYF. Variable domain in full (rest from reference TRBV7-2 and TRBJ2-7): GAGVSQSPSNKVTEKGKDVELRCDPISGHTALYWYRQSLGQGLEFLIYFQGNSAPDKSGLPSDRFSAERTGGSVSTLTIQRTQQEDSAVYLCASSFKTGLARAYEQYFGPGTRLTVT.

This clonotype was counted a single time. Here the CDR3 DNA reads TGTGCCAGCAGCCAATCGGGGGCGGATCAGCCCCAGCATTTT. Amino acid sequence: CASSQSGADQPQHF. This sequence joins TRBV16 and TRBJ1-5, with D perhaps TRBD1 (6 bases). The germline V gene encodes CDR1 KGHSY and CDR2 FQNENV. V dropped 0 bases and J dropped 5 bases, with 8 bases sitting between them. The CDR3 sequence is 14 residues long.

The chain uses TRBV11-2 and TRBJ2-1; 9 bases align to TRBD2. V was pared by 7 bases and J by 9 bases, with 13 bases of the junction left unmatched. This CDR3 is built from 15 residues. Germline loops: CDR1 SGHAT, CDR2 FQNNGV. CDR3 coding DNA: TGTGCCAGCATTAAAGGGGCGGGGGGGCGCGGTGAGCAGTTCTTC. As protein: CASIKGAGGRGEQFF.

This clonotype occurred many times. The chain has TRBV7-2 and TRBJ2-7, with D perhaps TRBD1 (6 bases). Per the germline V gene, CDR1 is SGHTA and CDR2 is FQGNSA. V lost 4 bases and J lost 1, with 11 bases in between. The CDR3 is 14 residues long. This CDR3 is CASSSRDKSYEQYF. The CDR3 DNA sequence: TGTGCCAGCAGCTCCCGGGACAAATCCTACGAGCAGTACTTC.

This clonotype was seen repeatedly, ten times or more. The CDR3 region has the DNA TGTGCCAGCATCCGGGGGATAGGAACTGGGGCCAACGTCCTGACTTTC. Its translation is CASIRGIGTGANVLTF. V is TRBV12-3 or TRBV12-4 and J is TRBJ2-6, with TRBD2 as a possible D gene (6 bases). Trimming took off 7 bases at V and 2 bases at J, with 15 bases between the two ends. The CDR3 covers 16 residues.

This clonotype came up a few times. The V gene is TRBV4-3, the J gene TRBJ2-2; D unclear. Between the trimmed V and J ends, which lost 1 base and 0 bases, there was a span of 9 bases. The CDR3 runs to 16 residues. Germline CDR1 and CDR2: LGHNA and YSLEER. The CDR3 loop is CASSQGSTANTGELFF. Written as DNA, the CDR3 is TGCGCCAGCAGCCAAGGTTCTACAGCGAACACCGGGGAGCTGTTTTTT.